These T cell receptor beta chains were read from a single sample in a study of blood T cell repertoires in COVID-19. Measured with immunoSEQ multiplex PCR; TCRdb has only the in-frame clones, and not every one. The data show 55,000 to 75,000 clones, around 82% seen once. Specimen: peripheral blood. The receptors originated from a man at least 80 years old with active COVID-19. CDR3s include the opening cysteine and the closing phenylalanine or tryptophan. D genes are given only for firm matches. Clone size is shown for a subset of rows, as once, few, many or a class of expanded clone.

CDR3nt: TGCAGCGTCGCGACAGGGGTTGACACCGGGGAGCTGTTTTTT; CDR3aa: CSVATGVDTGELFF; j_gene: TRBJ2-2; abundance: NA; d_gene: TRBD1; v_gene: TRBV29-1
CDR3nt: TGTGCCAGCGAGAGGACAGGTTCGGGCACAGATACGCAGTATTTT; CDR3aa: CASERTGSGTDTQYF; j_gene: TRBJ2-3; abundance: NA; d_gene: TRBD1; v_gene: TRBV6-6
CDR3nt: TGTGCCAGCTCATTGTCGGAGACAGCCTACACCGGGGAGCTGTTTTTT; CDR3aa: CASSLSETAYTGELFF; j_gene: TRBJ2-2; abundance: NA; d_gene: NA; v_gene: TRBV18
CDR3nt: TGTGCCAGCAGCTTAAATCGACTGCCCTATGGCTACACCTTC; CDR3aa: CASSLNRLPYGYTF; j_gene: TRBJ1-2; abundance: few; d_gene: NA; v_gene: TRBV5-6
CDR3nt: TGTGCCAGCAGAGAACAGGGGGCAAATTCACCCCTCCACTTT; CDR3aa: CASREQGANSPLHF; j_gene: TRBJ1-6; abundance: NA; d_gene: TRBD1; v_gene: TRBV7-2
CDR3nt: TGTGCCAGCAGCCATACAGCCGGGGAGCTGTTTTTT; CDR3aa: CASSHTAGELFF; j_gene: TRBJ2-2; abundance: NA; d_gene: NA; v_gene: TRBV7-9
CDR3nt: TGCGCCAGCAGCCTAGGACAGGGAAGGTCAGAGACCCAGTACTTC; CDR3aa: CASSLGQGRSETQYF; j_gene: TRBJ2-5; abundance: few; d_gene: TRBD1; v_gene: TRBV4-3
CDR3nt: TGTGCCAGTAGTAAGGCGTCTAGCGGGGGAGAGACCCAGTACTTC; CDR3aa: CASSKASSGGETQYF; j_gene: TRBJ2-5; abundance: few; d_gene: TRBD2; v_gene: TRBV19
CDR3nt: TGTGCCAGCAGCTCCGGGACAAGGAATGAAAAACTGTTTTTT; CDR3aa: CASSSGTRNEKLFF; j_gene: TRBJ1-4; abundance: NA; d_gene: NA; v_gene: TRBV5-4
CDR3nt: TGTGCCAGCAGTACCGGACAGGGCGGTAGAAAACTGTTTTTT; CDR3aa: CASSTGQGGRKLFF; j_gene: TRBJ1-4; abundance: NA; d_gene: TRBD1; v_gene: TRBV6-5
CDR3nt: TGCGCCAGCAGCGACCGGGACAGGGCGCACTATGGCTACACCTTC; CDR3aa: CASSDRDRAHYGYTF; j_gene: TRBJ1-2; abundance: NA; d_gene: TRBD1; v_gene: TRBV5-1
CDR3nt: TGCGCCAGCAGTTCATCTCCGACAGGGGCTGGGGCCAACGTCCTGACTTTC; CDR3aa: CASSSSPTGAGANVLTF; j_gene: TRBJ2-6; abundance: NA; d_gene: TRBD1; v_gene: TRBV5-1
CDR3nt: TGCAGCGCCGACCCCGGGGGTGGGGGCTACACCTTC; CDR3aa: CSADPGGGGYTF; j_gene: TRBJ1-2; abundance: once; d_gene: NA; v_gene: TRBV29-1
CDR3nt: TGCGCCAGCAGCTCGGCCACAGGGGGCGAAAAACTGTTTTTT; CDR3aa: CASSSATGGEKLFF; j_gene: TRBJ1-4; abundance: NA; d_gene: TRBD1; v_gene: TRBV5-1
CDR3nt: TGTGCCAGCAGTCAGAAAGAGACCCAGTACTTC; CDR3aa: CASSQKETQYF; j_gene: TRBJ2-5; abundance: NA; d_gene: NA; v_gene: TRBV2
CDR3nt: TGTGCCAGCAGCTTGCCAGGGGGAAAGGCTGAAGCTTTCTTT; CDR3aa: CASSLPGGKAEAFF; j_gene: TRBJ1-1; abundance: NA; d_gene: TRBD1; v_gene: TRBV5-6
CDR3nt: TGCGCCAGCATGGAGGGGGCAGTATCTGGGGCCAACGTCCTGACTTTC; CDR3aa: CASMEGAVSGANVLTF; j_gene: TRBJ2-6; abundance: NA; d_gene: NA; v_gene: TRBV5-1
CDR3nt: TGTGCCAGCAGTTACTCGAGAGTATTGAACACTGAAGCTTTCTTT; CDR3aa: CASSYSRVLNTEAFF; j_gene: TRBJ1-1; abundance: NA; d_gene: NA; v_gene: TRBV6-5
CDR3nt: TGTGCCAGCAGGACCACGGTAGGACAGGTCTACGAGCAGTACTTC; CDR3aa: CASRTTVGQVYEQYF; j_gene: TRBJ2-7; abundance: few; d_gene: TRBD1; v_gene: TRBV27
CDR3nt: TGTGCCAGCAGCGTAGGTGTAGCCGCGATTACTGAAGCTTTCTTT; CDR3aa: CASSVGVAAITEAFF; j_gene: TRBJ1-1; abundance: NA; d_gene: NA; v_gene: TRBV9
CDR3nt: TGTGCCAGCAGTGACCTGGGGAGCGGGGGCTTGGATACGCAGTATTTT; CDR3aa: CASSDLGSGGLDTQYF; j_gene: TRBJ2-3; abundance: NA; d_gene: TRBD2; v_gene: TRBV6-1
CDR3nt: TGTGCCAGCAGCCCTAGCGGGGGGGGACCTTCCGCTAGCTCCTACGAGCAGTACTTC; CDR3aa: CASSPSGGGPSASSYEQYF; j_gene: TRBJ2-7; abundance: NA; d_gene: TRBD2; v_gene: TRBV7-2
CDR3nt: TGTGCCAGCAGCCCCCCGGGACAGGGGGCTAACATTCAGTACTTC; CDR3aa: CASSPPGQGANIQYF; j_gene: TRBJ2-4; abundance: NA; d_gene: TRBD1; v_gene: TRBV9
CDR3nt: TGTGCCACCAGCAGGGACAGGGCCTACAATGAGCAGTTCTTC; CDR3aa: CATSRDRAYNEQFF; j_gene: TRBJ2-1; abundance: NA; d_gene: TRBD1; v_gene: TRBV15
CDR3nt: TGTGCCAGCAGCCAAATACAGGGGTTGGCAGATACGCAGTATTTT; CDR3aa: CASSQIQGLADTQYF; j_gene: TRBJ2-3; abundance: NA; d_gene: TRBD1; v_gene: TRBV3-1/TRBV3-2
CDR3nt: TGTGCCAGCAGCTTAGACATAGGAAACACCATATATTTT; CDR3aa: CASSLDIGNTIYF; j_gene: TRBJ1-3; abundance: NA; d_gene: NA; v_gene: TRBV7-2
CDR3nt: TGTGCCAGCAGTTGGGACAAGAAACATAGCAATCAGCCCCAGCATTTT; CDR3aa: CASSWDKKHSNQPQHF; j_gene: TRBJ1-5; abundance: once; d_gene: NA; v_gene: TRBV6-2/TRBV6-3
CDR3nt: TGCGCCAGCAGCCAAGAAGGGGGCAGGAGCACTGAAGCTTTCTTT; CDR3aa: CASSQEGGRSTEAFF; j_gene: TRBJ1-1; abundance: NA; d_gene: TRBD1; v_gene: TRBV4-3
CDR3nt: TGCGCCAGCAGCCCAGGACAGGGGGCGGCTAGCAATCAGCCCCAGCATTTT; CDR3aa: CASSPGQGAASNQPQHF; j_gene: TRBJ1-5; abundance: once; d_gene: TRBD1; v_gene: TRBV5-1
CDR3nt: TGCGCCAGCAGCCAAGTTGTCGGGACAGGGGCTAACATTCAGTACTTC; CDR3aa: CASSQVVGTGANIQYF; j_gene: TRBJ2-4; abundance: NA; d_gene: TRBD1; v_gene: TRBV4-1
CDR3nt: TGTGCCAGTAGTACCCCCCTGAGCCGGGACAGGGGGCAAATTGGCTATGGCTACACCTTC; CDR3aa: CASSTPLSRDRGQIGYGYTF; j_gene: TRBJ1-2; abundance: few; d_gene: TRBD1; v_gene: TRBV19
CDR3nt: TGCGCCAGCAGCCAAGATTACGGGTCCAGTGGCTACGAGCAGTACTTC; CDR3aa: CASSQDYGSSGYEQYF; j_gene: TRBJ2-7; abundance: NA; d_gene: NA; v_gene: TRBV4-3
CDR3nt: TGTGCCAGCAGCGATGCCAGGAGGGTGAACACCGGGGAGCTGTTTTTT; CDR3aa: CASSDARRVNTGELFF; j_gene: TRBJ2-2; abundance: NA; d_gene: NA; v_gene: TRBV5-4